The clone carrying this T cell receptor (beta chain) has more than one count but fewer than ten. No antigen is known for it. The data were taken from a study of T-cell reconstitution after alpha-beta-depleted transplantation in children. General study points: The study reportedly traced alpha-beta T cells about two months after transplant to several hundred expanded graft clones. Surviving recipient cells, namely T cells and thymic progenitors, were the source of high day-60 TCRbeta diversity in some patients. By one year post-transplant, T-cell counts and diversity largely arose from T cells that were newly produced.

The CDR3 is made up of 14 amino acids. Trimming stripped 6 bases from V and 2 bases from J, with 8 bases between. During its preparation, the TCRbeta library received unique molecular identifiers. TCRdb independently ran MiXCR on the PCR reads; one entry per CDR3 protein. The table shows approximately 220,000 distinct CDR3 sequences, with approximately 17% occurring only once. The chain is built from TRBV12-3 or TRBV12-4 and TRBJ1-6; D is undetermined. This TCR derives from a male patient under 10 years old who had a stem cell transplant for acute lymphoblastic leukemia, so the T cells may come from the graft donor. This sample comprised PBMCs, mostly from graft donor cells, obtained 360 days after TCRalphabeta/CD19-depleted stem cell transplant. The CDR3, as DNA: TGTGCCAGCAGCGGACTGGCCTATAATTCACCCCTCCACTTT. Protein: CASSGLAYNSPLHF.